The sequence of this T cell receptor (beta chain) was determined in a study of blood T cell repertoires in COVID-19. For the study at large: Specimens from acute and convalescent COVID-19 originated in the United States, Italy and Spain.

The data were produced by immunoSEQ multiplex PCR, yet TCRdb's version contains in-frame clones alone and is incomplete. This table holds almost 55,000 clones, roughly 84% found once. The CDR3 covers 16 residues. V shed 1 base, J shed 2 bases, and the junction held 7 bases outside the gene matches. Looked up from germline, CDR1 is MNHEY and CDR2 is SMNVEV (reference sequence). The chain links TRBV27 to TRBJ1-2; 7 positions match TRBD1. The material sequenced was peripheral blood. This clonotype was obtained from a man aged 45-65 years with active COVID-19. The CDR3 DNA reads TGTGCCAGCAGTTTATTGGGAGACAGGGTAAACTATGGCTACACCTTC. This codes for CASSLLGDRVNYGYTF.